These 7 T cell receptor beta chains came from one sample sequenced in a study of T cell responses to AZD1222 COVID-19 vaccine. Assay: immunoSEQ multiplex PCR; the TCRdb copy retains only in-frame clones and omits some. The data hold about 110,000 clones, with 75% to 90% observed a single time. The starting material was peripheral blood, obtained on day 0 of AZD1222 vaccination. The receptors shown here come from an adult in good health.

The rearrangement uses TRBV30 and TRBJ1-3; D ambiguous. CDR1 and CDR2 from the germline V gene are GTSNPN and SVGIG (reference sequence). The V gene lost 5 bases and the J gene lost 4 bases, with 15 bases spanning the gap. The CDR3 spans 14 residues. The CDR3 DNA is TGTGCCTGGTCTGCAGCTCCTACCGGAAACACCATATATTTT. It is translated as CAWSAAPTGNTIYF.

The chain recombines TRBV7-8 with TRBJ1-1; 7 positions match TRBD1. The CDR3 is 15 residues long. Germline V gene data show CDR1 as SGHVS and CDR2 as FQNEAQ. The ends lost 8 bases at V and 3 bases at J; junction bases unmatched: 12. The CDR3 coding sequence is TGTGCCAGCGCACCAGGGGGGGTAGATTACACTGAAGCTTTCTTT. This codes for CASAPGGVDYTEAFF.

This chain joins TRBV5-4 and TRBJ1-3, with D possibly being TRBD1 (5 bases). Trimming shortened V by 4 bases and J by 0 bases, and 11 bases separated the two germline ends. The CDR3 is 15 amino acids. CDR1 is SGHNT and CDR2 is YYREEE in the germline V gene (reference sequence). DNA of the CDR3: TGTGCCAGCAGCCGAATGGGGGACTCTGGAAACACCATATATTTT. It encodes CASSRMGDSGNTIYF.

The gene calls are TRBV18 and TRBJ1-5; perhaps TRBD1 as D (6 bases). CDR3 length: 14 amino acids. Between the trimmed V and J ends, which lost 4 bases and 4 bases, there was a span of 11 bases. Germline CDR1 and CDR2: KGHSH and LQKENI. CDR3 amino acids: CASSLGQPNQPQHF. The CDR3 DNA sequence: TGTGCCAGCTCACTAGGACAGCCAAATCAGCCCCAGCATTTT.

The J gene is TRBJ2-7, the V gene TRBV7-2; D unresolved. The V gene's germline CDR1 is SGHTA and CDR2 FQGNSA. The CDR3 has 14 residues. Trimming cost V 1 base and J 5 bases, with 12 bases left between them. CDR3 sequence: CASSLVVGQNEQYF. The CDR3 region has the DNA TGTGCCAGCAGCTTAGTGGTTGGCCAGAACGAGCAGTACTTC.

The rearrangement links TRBV28 to TRBJ2-2; D unresolved. Trimming pared 1 base from V and 7 bases from J, leaving 13 bases between. Germline V gene sequence: CDR1 MDHEN, CDR2 SYDVKM. The CDR3 extends over 15 amino acids. CDR3 nucleotides: TGTGCCAGCAGTTTATTCTCGGGCGCAGGCGGGGAGCTGTTTTTT. Translation: CASSLFSGAGGELFF.

The chain links TRBV7-2 to TRBJ2-3; TRBD1 might be the D (5 bases). The CDR3 has 15 amino acids. CDR1 and CDR2 (germline): SGHTA, FQGNSA. With 5 bases removed from V and 0 bases from J, the gap between germline ends came to 12 bases. CDR3 loop: CASSPGSASTDTQYF. The DNA of the CDR3 is TGTGCCAGCAGCCCAGGGTCCGCTAGCACAGATACGCAGTATTTT.